These 27 T cell receptor beta chains were all obtained from the same sample, sequenced in a study of blood T cell repertoires in COVID-19. Sequenced by immunoSEQ multiplex PCR; TCRdb stores in-frame clones only, minus some. In the table there are about 160,000 clones, over 85% of which are singletons. Material for sequencing was peripheral blood. These receptor sequences come from a woman aged 45 to 65 with acute or convalescent COVID-19.

The gene calls are TRBV19 and TRBJ2-1, with 8 bases fitting TRBD2. Germline trimming cut 7 bases from V and 10 bases from J; bases unmatched to any gene: 6. Germline V gives CDR1 LNHDA, CDR2 SQIVND (reference sequence). The length of the CDR3 is 12 residues. This CDR3 is CASISGSLEQFF. In nucleotides, the CDR3 is TGTGCCAGTATAAGCGGGAGCCTGGAGCAGTTCTTC.

This clone came up once. V usage is TRBV9 and J usage is TRBJ1-5; D is unresolved. V dropped 0 bases and J dropped 3 bases, with 10 bases sitting between them. Germline CDR1 is SGDLS and CDR2 is YYNGEE. CDR3 length equals 15 residues. The CDR3 protein is CASSVEAGYNQPQHF. Here the CDR3 DNA reads TGTGCCAGCAGCGTAGAGGCAGGTTACAATCAGCCCCAGCATTTT.

This rearrangement joins TRBV7-6 to TRBJ1-4; 9 bases align to TRBD1. CDR3 size: 15 residues. The J segment lost 8 bases and the V segment lost 4 bases, leaving 8 bases of the junction unmatched. CDR1 and CDR2 from the germline V gene are SGHVS and FNYEAQ. The CDR3 region has the DNA TGTGCCAGCAGCTCGGCTACAGGGGGCTCGGAAAAACTGTTTTTT. This codes for CASSSATGGSEKLFF.

The V and J genes are TRBV3-1 (or the pseudogene TRBV3-2) and TRBJ1-6, with D possibly TRBD1 on 5 matching bases. The V end was cut by 0 bases, the J end by 7 bases, with 10 bases between. Germline V lookup: CDR1 LGHDT, CDR2 YNNKEL (reference sequence). CDR3 size: 15 residues. The CDR3 region has the DNA TGTGCCAGCAGCCAAGAGGGGGGTTGGAATTCACCCCTCCACTTT. Translation gives CASSQEGGWNSPLHF.

For this clone: Other DNA sequences from this sample encode an identical CDR3 as well. The gene calls are TRBV18 and TRBJ1-1, with a weak D call TRBD1 (6 bases). Germline V gene sequence: CDR1 KGHSH, CDR2 LQKENI. Trimming left V 2 bases short and J 0 bases short, with 10 bases between. This CDR3 is 15 amino acids long. The CDR3 bases are TGTGCCAGCTCACCAGCCGGGACACTGAACACTGAAGCTTTCTTT. Residues: CASSPAGTLNTEAFF.

This clone was counted between two and nine times. The chain recombines TRBV7-6 with TRBJ2-1; 9 nucleotides align to TRBD1. Germline CDR1 SGHVS, CDR2 FNYEAQ. V shed 5 bases, J shed 8 bases, and the junction held 1 base outside the gene matches. The CDR3 extends over 12 amino acids. The CDR3 protein is CASSTGGHEQFF. CDR3 DNA: TGTGCCAGCAGCACAGGGGGCCATGAGCAGTTCTTC.

The chain couples TRBV7-2 to TRBJ1-4; no definite D call. Per the germline V gene, CDR1 is SGHTA and CDR2 is FQGNSA. Trimming removed 1 base from V and 5 bases from J, with 8 bases in between. The CDR3 consists of 14 residues. CDR3: CASSLDGVNEKLFF. The CDR3 DNA sequence: TGTGCCAGCAGCTTAGACGGGGTAAATGAAAAACTGTTTTTT.

This chain uses TRBV20-1 with TRBJ2-1; possibly TRBD2 for D (6 bases). Between the trimmed V and J ends, which lost 3 bases and 12 bases, there was a span of 12 bases. This CDR3 has 11 amino acids. The V gene's germline CDR1 is DFQATT and CDR2 SNEGSKA (reference sequence). This CDR3 is CSASGGTMQFF. The CDR3 nucleotides read TGCAGTGCTAGTGGCGGGACGATGCAGTTCTTC.

The CDR3 sequence: CASSQVSGIGYTF. The CDR3 nucleotides are TGTGCCAGCAGCCAAGTTAGCGGGATAGGCTACACCTTC. The V and J genes are TRBV14 and TRBJ1-2; D is undetermined. The CDR3 loop spans 13 amino acids. V lost 1 base and J lost 8, with 11 bases in between. The V gene's germline CDR1 is SGHDN and CDR2 FVKESK.

V gene TRBV7-9 combines with J gene TRBJ1-5; TRBD1 agrees at 9 bases. The V gene's germline CDR1 is SEHNR and CDR2 FQNEAQ (reference sequence). V lost 5 bases and J lost 7; bases outside the gene matches: 9. The CDR3 is 15 amino acids. The CDR3 reads CASSLGQGWGQPQHF. The DNA for the CDR3 is TGTGCCAGCAGCCTAGGACAGGGGTGGGGACAGCCCCAGCATTTT.

This chain joins TRBV5-1 and TRBJ1-3, with D unclear. The V end lost 4 bases, the J end lost 0 bases, and 20 bases lay between the germline ends. CDR3 size: 18 residues. Germline assignment: CDR1 SGHRS and CDR2 YFSETQ. CDR3: CASSPAVAGITSGNTIYF. The CDR3 DNA is TGCGCCAGCAGCCCGGCCGTGGCAGGCATTACCTCTGGAAACACCATATATTTT.

This chain uses TRBV4-3 with TRBJ1-1; 7 bases match TRBD1. This CDR3 comprises 13 residues. The ends lost 3 bases at V and 11 bases at J; junction bases unmatched: 9. The V gene's germline CDR1 is LGHNA and CDR2 YSLEER. CDR3 protein: CASSQAAGGLAFF. DNA of the CDR3: TGCGCCAGCAGCCAGGCAGCAGGGGGGTTGGCTTTCTTT.

The rearrangement links TRBV7-3 to TRBJ2-3; the D is unclear. Trimming cost V 1 base and J 7 bases, with 6 bases left between them. This CDR3 spans 12 amino acids. CDR1 and CDR2 from the germline V gene are SGHTA and FQGTGA. The CDR3 protein is CASSLNGYTQYF. DNA for the CDR3: TGTGCCAGCAGCTTAAATGGCTATACGCAGTATTTT.

The chain is built from TRBV18 and TRBJ2-1; TRBD1 agrees at 9 bases. J lost 7 bases, V lost 0 bases, and 7 bases had no gene match. Germline CDR1 KGHSH, CDR2 LQKENI. The CDR3 consists of 16 residues. This CDR3 reads CASSPPLRTGENEQFF. The CDR3 DNA reads as TGTGCCAGCTCACCACCCCTCCGGACAGGGGAGAATGAGCAGTTCTTC.

The chain uses TRBV3-1 (or the pseudogene TRBV3-2) and TRBJ2-5; D is perhaps TRBD1 (6 bases). The CDR3 has 15 residues. V lost 3 bases and J lost 1, with 12 bases in between. Looked up from germline, CDR1 is LGHDT and CDR2 is YNNKEL (reference sequence). Here the CDR3 DNA reads TGTGCCAGCAGCCAGAGTCAGGGGAGCCAAGAGACCCAGTACTTC. Protein: CASSQSQGSQETQYF.

The CDR3 region is CASSLAGIRGSSYEQYF. CDR3 bases: TGTGCCAGCAGCTTGGCCGGGATCCGGGGGAGCTCCTACGAGCAGTACTTC. The rearrangement uses TRBV5-8 and TRBJ2-7; tentatively, D is TRBD2 (6 bases). This CDR3 has 17 amino acids. The germline V gene encodes CDR1 SGHTS and CDR2 YDEGEE. With 0 bases removed from V and 0 bases from J, the gap between germline ends came to 16 bases.

The chain recombines TRBV10-3 with TRBJ2-5, with TRBD2 identical over 11 bases. With V trimmed by 1 base and J by 4 bases, 8 bases remained unmatched. Germline values: CDR1 ENHRY, CDR2 SYGVKD. The CDR3 contains 17 residues. This chain's CDR3 is CAISEFNFGTSGETQYF. In nucleotides, the CDR3 is TGTGCCATCAGTGAGTTCAATTTCGGGACTAGCGGAGAGACCCAGTACTTC.

The J gene is TRBJ1-5, the V gene TRBV30; 10 bases fit TRBD1. There are 15 residues in the CDR3. Germline loops: CDR1 GTSNPN, CDR2 SVGIG (reference sequence). The V segment lost 0 bases and the J segment 2 bases; nucleotides outside the gene matches: 1. CDR3 coding DNA: TGTGCCTGGAGTGTCGGGACAGGGGGCAATCAGCCCCAGCATTTT. It yields the protein CAWSVGTGGNQPQHF.

The chain employs TRBV7-9 and TRBJ1-2; D unresolved. CDR3 length: 14 amino acids. The germline V gene encodes CDR1 SEHNR and CDR2 FQNEAQ (reference sequence). Between the trimmed V and J ends, which lost 1 base and 6 bases, there was a span of 12 bases. The CDR3, as DNA: TGTGCCAGCAGCTTAGGAGGGAATCGGGATGGCTACACCTTC. This codes for CASSLGGNRDGYTF. The complete variable domain, with remaining parts taken from reference TRBV7-9 and TRBJ1-2, reads DTGVSQNPRHKITKRGQNVTFRCDPISEHNRLYWYRQTLGQGPEFLTYFQNEAQLEKSRLLSDRFSAERPKGSFSTLEIQRTEQGDSAMYLCASSLGGNRDGYTFGSGTRLTVV.

The V gene is TRBV9, the J gene TRBJ2-7, with 10 bases matching TRBD1. V lost 3 bases and J lost 4; bases outside the gene matches: 7. This CDR3 contains 15 residues. Germline CDR1 and CDR2: SGDLS and YYNGEE. CDR3 residues: CASSAGTGEFYEQYF. CDR3 sequence (DNA): TGTGCCAGCAGCGCCGGGACAGGGGAATTTTACGAGCAGTACTTC.

The J gene is TRBJ2-2, the V gene TRBV7-2, with D possibly being TRBD1 (6 bases). Trimming cost V 2 bases and J 1 base, with 14 bases left between them. Germline V gene lookup returns CDR1 SGHTA and CDR2 FQGNSA. The CDR3 is 17 amino acids. The CDR3 nucleotides are TGTGCCAGCAGCTTATTAGGACAGAGGTGGAACACCGGGGAGCTGTTTTTT. Amino acid sequence: CASSLLGQRWNTGELFF.

V gene TRBV7-2 combines with J gene TRBJ1-2; a weak D match, TRBD1 (5 bases). The CDR3 totals 12 residues. V lost 4 bases and J lost 5, with 8 bases in between. The V gene's germline CDR1 is SGHTA and CDR2 FQGNSA. The CDR3 protein is CASSSPGYGYTF. The CDR3 DNA reads as TGTGCCAGCAGCTCCCCAGGGTATGGCTACACCTTC.

The chain combines TRBV6-6 with TRBJ2-5; TRBD1 might be the D (5 bases). This CDR3 comprises 13 residues. The germline CDR1 and CDR2 sequences are MNHNY and SVGAGI (reference sequence). V lost 2 bases and J lost 2, with 6 bases in between. CDR3 region: CASSYRGQETQYF. Written as DNA, the CDR3 is TGTGCCAGCAGTTACAGGGGACAAGAGACCCAGTACTTC.

The chain uses TRBV24-1 and TRBJ2-5; D may be TRBD1 (6 bases). Trimming took off 10 bases at V and 5 bases at J, with 22 bases between the two ends. There are 15 residues in the CDR3. Germline V gene sequence: CDR1 KGHDR, CDR2 SFDVKD. The CDR3 is CATSISTGRMETQYF. CDR3 in DNA: TGTGCCACTTCCATCTCGACAGGCCGAATGGAGACCCAGTACTTC.

The chain is built from TRBV24-1 and TRBJ1-3; 9 nucleotides agree with TRBD1. The CDR3 consists of 16 residues. The V and J ends lost 2 bases and 4 bases, in that order; junction bases with no gene match: 5. Germline assignment: CDR1 KGHDR and CDR2 SFDVKD. Here the CDR3 reads CATSDSGQGAGNTIYF. The CDR3 bases are TGTGCCACCAGTGATTCGGGACAGGGTGCCGGAAACACCATATATTTT.

The chain carries TRBV24-1 and TRBJ1-2, with D hard to call. Germline V gives CDR1 KGHDR, CDR2 SFDVKD. V was pared by 0 bases and J by 5 bases, with 9 bases between. CDR3 length: 14 residues. The CDR3 loop is CATSDLTVGYGYTF. The CDR3 nucleotides are TGTGCCACCAGTGATTTGACGGTCGGGTATGGCTACACCTTC.

This chain links TRBV27 with TRBJ2-7; 8 positions agree with TRBD1. This CDR3 region has 14 residues. The junction had 6 bases not matched to a gene; V was cut back by 3 bases and J by 5 bases. CDR1 is MNHEY and CDR2 is SMNVEV in the germline V gene (reference sequence). Here the CDR3 DNA reads TGTGCCAGCAGTTTGACAGGGGAACACGACGAGCAGTACTTC. Translated: CASSLTGEHDEQYF.